This T cell receptor beta chain was found in a study of OX40 agonist ivuxolimab in advanced cancers. Produced via immunoSEQ multiplex PCR; TCRdb's table is partial and in-frame only. Found here are fewer than 85,000 clones, around nine tenths of them singletons; the top ten hold under 0.75%. This CDR3 spans 16 amino acids. Germline V gene sequence: CDR1 SGHVS, CDR2 FQNEAQ. Losses at the gene ends were 0 bases for V and 0 bases for J; bases not matched to a gene: 5. There are a few counts of this clone. The sequence was obtained from an adult with an advanced solid tumor such as melanoma, head and neck, liver or kidney cancer. Source: CD4+ or CD8+ T cells sorted from blood, taken in a trial of the OX40 agonist ivuxolimab. The chain has TRBV7-8 and TRBJ2-7; 7 positions agree with TRBD2. CDR3: CASSLAVGGHSYEQYF. DNA of the CDR3: TGTGCCAGCAGCTTAGCGGTGGGAGGGCACTCCTACGAGCAGTACTTC.